A selection of T cell receptor beta chains follows, all from one sample in a study of blood T cells in healthy people across ages. TCRdb reprocessed the 5' RACE reads with MiXCR, giving one entry per CDR3 protein. Seen here are 660,000 or so distinct CDR3 sequences, roughly 50% observed once, and the top ten hold 35% to 40%. The sample taken for sequencing was blood. The receptors here all came from a man in his 60s in good health. Each CDR3 is given with its conserved first and last residue. D genes are given only for firm matches. Clone size is shown for a subset of rows, as once, few, many or a class of expanded clone.

d_call	v_call	clone_size	j_call	cdr3_aa	cdr3_nt
TRBD2	TRBV29-1	.	TRBJ2-7	CSARPTSGGREQYF	TGCAGCGCCCGCCCGACTAGCGGGGGGAGGGAGCAGTACTTC
TRBD2	TRBV6-5	.	TRBJ2-3	CASSDSTSGGGTDTQYF	TGTGCCAGCAGTGACTCGACTAGCGGGGGAGGGACAGATACGCAGTATTTT
.	TRBV29-1	.	TRBJ2-1	CSARDELYGGYNEQFF	TGCAGCGCCCGTGATGAGCTCTATGGCGGCTACAATGAGCAGTTCTTC
.	TRBV11-2	.	TRBJ2-7	CASSAAPYEQYF	TGTGCCAGCAGCGCGGCACCCTACGAGCAGTACTTC
.	TRBV20-1	once	TRBJ1-2	CSAPPGGHAGYTF	TGCAGTGCCCCCCCGGGGGGGCACGCTGGCTACACCTTC
.	TRBV27	few	TRBJ1-2	CASSPTQNYGYTF	TGTGCCAGCAGTCCTACTCAAAACTATGGCTACACCTTC
TRBD1	TRBV15	few	TRBJ1-4	CATRRQGATNEKLFF	TGTGCCACCCGCAGGCAGGGGGCAACTAATGAAAAACTGTTTTTT
.	TRBV3-1	.	TRBJ2-1	CASSLYPRLHPNNEQFF	TGTGCCAGCAGCCTGTACCCGCGTTTACACCCTAACAATGAGCAGTTCTTC
TRBD2	TRBV20-1	few	TRBJ2-1	CSAMGGRGDNEQFF	TGCAGTGCCATGGGGGGGCGGGGGGACAATGAGCAGTTCTTC
.	TRBV20-1	.	TRBJ1-1	CSASGGRETEAFF	TGCAGTGCTAGCGGGGGGAGAGAGACTGAAGCTTTCTTT
.	TRBV20-1	few	TRBJ2-7	CSARGTIDYEQYF	TGCAGTGCTAGGGGAACTATAGATTACGAGCAGTACTTC
.	TRBV21-1	.	TRBJ2-5	CASSGIRQGSETQYF	TGTGCCAGCAGCGGGATAAGGCAGGGGAGCGAGACCCAGTACTTC
TRBD2	TRBV4-1	once	TRBJ2-1	CASSQVVASGGNEQFF	TGCGCCAGCAGCCAAGTAGTGGCTAGCGGGGGGAATGAGCAGTTCTTC
TRBD1	TRBV20-1	.	TRBJ1-1	CSADSRGQNTEAFF	TGCAGTGCCGACTCGAGGGGGCAAAACACTGAAGCTTTCTTT
.	TRBV7-9	once	TRBJ2-5	CASSDRRGGLETQYF	TGTGCCAGCAGCGACAGGAGGGGTGGGCTGGAGACCCAGTACTTC
.	TRBV20-1	few	TRBJ2-3	CSASENADTQYF	TGCAGTGCTAGTGAGAATGCAGATACGCAGTATTTT
TRBD1	TRBV10-3	.	TRBJ2-1	CAIRPGQTQNEQFF	TGTGCCATCAGGCCGGGACAGACCCAAAATGAGCAGTTCTTC
TRBD1	TRBV10-3	.	TRBJ1-2	CAISATGGEYDYTF	TGTGCCATCAGTGCGACAGGGGGCGAATATGACTACACCTTC
.	TRBV21-1	few	TRBJ2-4	CASSRMSRDRALAKNIQYF	TGTGCCAGCAGCCGAATGTCCCGGGACAGGGCGCTAGCCAAAAACATTCAGTACTTC
TRBD2	TRBV6-5	.	TRBJ2-7	CASSRRGASGSYEQYF	TGTGCCAGCAGTCGGCGAGGGGCTAGCGGCTCCTACGAGCAGTACTTC
.	TRBV3-1	once	TRBJ2-2	CASRLTGSGGTGELFF	TGTGCCAGCAGGTTGACAGGGAGCGGGGGCACCGGGGAGCTGTTTTTT
TRBD2	TRBV9	.	TRBJ2-3	CASSLGPSGADTQYF	TGTGCCAGCAGCCTCGGACCAAGCGGGGCAGATACGCAGTATTTT
.	TRBV28	.	TRBJ1-5	CASTSGPGVGTPSNQPQHF	TGTGCCAGCACCTCCGGTCCCGGGGTAGGGACCCCTAGCAATCAGCCCCAGCATTTT
.	TRBV20-1	.	TRBJ2-1	CSAPPERDEQFF	TGCAGTGCTCCCCCGGAGAGGGATGAGCAGTTCTTC
.	TRBV2	.	TRBJ2-2	CASSQRLSTGELFF	TGTGCCAGCAGTCAGCGGCTTAGCACCGGGGAGCTGTTTTTT
.	TRBV6-1	.	TRBJ2-3	CASSANPQPTDTQYF	TGTGCCAGCAGTGCGAACCCCCAGCCCACAGATACACAGTATTTT
.	TRBV21-1	.	TRBJ2-1	CASSKPRYTRSYNEQFF	TGTGCCAGCAGCAAACCGAGGTACACACGATCCTACAATGAGCAGTTCTTC
TRBD1	TRBV5-1	.	TRBJ2-7	CASSFGTGADEQYF	TGCGCCAGCAGCTTCGGGACAGGCGCGGACGAGCAGTACTTC
.	TRBV6-5	.	TRBJ2-1	CASSYRGTGHEQFF	TGTGCCAGCAGTTATAGGGGAACAGGGCATGAGCAGTTCTTC
.	TRBV6-5	.	TRBJ2-6	CASSYEGPGANVLTF	TGTGCCAGCAGTTACGAGGGCCCTGGGGCCAACGTCCTGACTTTC
TRBD1	TRBV5-1	.	TRBJ1-4	CASSLEGQNHEKLFF	TGCGCCAGCAGCTTGGAGGGACAGAACCATGAAAAACTGTTTTTT
TRBD1	TRBV7-9	.	TRBJ2-5	CATTPGQPQETQYF	TGTGCTACCACCCCGGGACAGCCCCAAGAGACCCAGTACTTC
TRBD2	TRBV3-1	.	TRBJ2-3	CASSQYRTSGTTDTQYF	TGTGCCAGCAGCCAGTACAGGACTAGCGGGACGACAGATACGCAGTATTTT
TRBD1	TRBV28	once	TRBJ2-1	CASSAGTVDEQFF	TGTGCCAGCAGTGCCGGGACAGTCGATGAGCAGTTCTTC
.	TRBV15	.	TRBJ1-6	CATSDTASPLIPLHF	TGTGCCACCAGCGATACGGCAAGCCCTTTGATACCCCTCCACTTT